This is a list of T cell receptor beta chains from one sample in a study of metastatic and nonmetastatic thyroid tumors. TCRdb re-called clones from the PCR reads using MiXCR. Counted here are 30,000 to 35,000 clones, approximately 19% occurring once; the ten biggest clones make up around 21%. The source material was blood. These receptors came from a female donor with papillary thyroid cancer or a benign thyroid nodule (not recorded which). Some clones in this sample may be carry-over from other donors' samples. CDR3s include the opening cysteine and the closing phenylalanine or tryptophan. The D gene is left open where the match is weak. The listing skips clone size in some rows; elsewhere it reads once, few, many or a size class.

len | j_gene | abundance | d_gene | v_gene | CDR3aa | CDR3nt
13 | TRBJ2-7 | medium-sized | TRBD1 | TRBV6-1 | CASGQGETYEQYF | TGTGCCAGCGGACAGGGAGAGACCTACGAGCAGTACTTC
13 | TRBJ2-1 | many | TRBD2 | TRBV29-1 | CSGRGGVYNEQFF | TGCAGCGGGCGGGGGGGCGTTTACAATGAGCAGTTCTTC
15 | TRBJ2-5 | few | TRBD2 | TRBV6-5 | CASSYSSSGQETQYF | TGTGCCAGCAGTTACTCGTCTAGCGGCCAAGAGACCCAGTACTTC
12 | TRBJ1-1 | many | . | TRBV18 | CASSEMNTEAFF | TGTGCCAGCTCAGAGATGAACACTGAAGCTTTCTTT
15 | TRBJ2-2 | . | . | TRBV19 | CASSKVGGGTGELFF | TGTGCCAGTAGCAAGGTCGGAGGTGGGACCGGGGAGCTGTTTTTT
15 | TRBJ1-2 | . | TRBD1 | TRBV7-3 | CASSSWTGAGYGYTF | TGTGCCAGCAGCTCCTGGACAGGGGCGGGCTATGGCTACACCTTC
14 | TRBJ2-7 | medium-sized | TRBD1 | TRBV7-9 | CASSSGQRLYEQYF | TGTGCCAGCAGCTCGGGACAGCGACTCTACGAGCAGTACTTC
12 | TRBJ2-7 | . | TRBD1 | TRBV6-1 | CASSELRDSLYF | TGTGCCAGCAGTGAATTAAGGGACAGCCTGTACTTC
15 | TRBJ2-3 | few | TRBD2 | TRBV12-3/TRBV12-4 | CASSLAGGPADTQYF | TGTGCCAGCAGTCTAGCGGGAGGGCCGGCAGATACGCAGTATTTT
21 | TRBJ2-3 | many | TRBD2 | TRBV9 | CASSVGDEGLAGGLGTDTQYF | TGTGCCAGCAGCGTGGGAGACGAGGGGCTAGCGGGGGGACTTGGCACAGATACGCAGTATTTT
16 | TRBJ2-3 | many | TRBD2 | TRBV20-1 | CSAAPLVAGVTDTQYF | TGCAGTGCCGCCCCTTTGGTAGCGGGGGTCACAGATACGCAGTATTTT
15 | TRBJ2-3 | many | . | TRBV11-2 | CASSLSPPRAPTQYF | TGTGCCAGCAGCTTAAGCCCCCCCCGAGCACCCACGCAGTATTTT
16 | TRBJ2-3 | many | . | TRBV7-3 | CASSLGDGGSTDTQYF | TGTGCCAGCAGCTTAGGAGACGGCGGTAGCACAGATACGCAGTATTTT
13 | TRBJ2-1 | . | . | TRBV30 | CAGSFSFTNEQFF | TGTGCCGGATCATTTAGTTTTACCAATGAGCAGTTCTTC
15 | TRBJ1-3 | medium-sized | . | TRBV6-5 | CASSYSRGSGNTIYF | TGTGCCAGCAGTTACTCGAGAGGCTCTGGAAACACCATATATTTT
15 | TRBJ2-7 | many | . | TRBV14 | CASSLAPLSSYEQYF | TGTGCCAGCAGCCTGGCGCCCCTGAGCTCCTACGAGCAGTACTTC
13 | TRBJ1-2 | . | . | TRBV2 | CASRRGHDFGYTF | TGTGCCAGCCGGCGGGGGCATGATTTTGGCTACACCTTC
13 | TRBJ1-2 | many | . | TRBV7-9 | CASSLVTNYGYTF | TGTGCCAGCAGCTTGGTTACTAACTATGGCTACACCTTC
13 | TRBJ1-2 | few | . | TRBV6-1 | CASTSRQGNGYTF | TGTGCCAGCACCTCGCGGCAGGGGAATGGCTACACCTTC
12 | TRBJ2-2 | many | . | TRBV6-1 | CASRQVTGELFF | TGTGCCAGCAGACAGGTCACCGGGGAGCTGTTTTTT
14 | TRBJ2-3 | many | . | TRBV18 | CASSPSPSTDTQYF | TGTGCCAGCTCACCAAGCCCGAGCACAGATACGCAGTATTTT
12 | TRBJ2-5 | . | . | TRBV11-2 | CASSPQGETQYF | TGTGCCAGCAGCCCGCAGGGAGAGACCCAGTACTTC
16 | TRBJ2-1 | . | TRBD2 | TRBV28 | CASSLPSGSPLYEQFF | TGTGCCAGCAGTTTGCCGAGCGGGAGCCCCCTATACGAGCAGTTCTTC
13 | TRBJ2-7 | . | . | TRBV9 | CASSPTTAYEQYF | TGTGCCAGCAGCCCAACTACCGCCTACGAGCAGTACTTC
15 | TRBJ2-1 | . | . | TRBV6-1 | CASSEERGFYNEQFF | TGTGCCAGCAGTGAAGAGCGAGGGTTTTACAATGAGCAGTTCTTC
13 | TRBJ1-1 | many | . | TRBV7-8 | CASSLQLNTEAFF | TGTGCCAGCAGCTTACAACTGAACACTGAAGCTTTCTTT
13 | TRBJ2-1 | many | . | TRBV7-3 | CASSLGEDNEQFF | TGTGCCAGCAGCTTAGGAGAGGACAATGAGCAGTTCTTC
14 | TRBJ2-3 | many | . | TRBV10-3 | CAISENGAVDTQYF | TGTGCCATCAGTGAGAACGGCGCGGTGGATACGCAGTATTTT
13 | TRBJ1-4 | . | TRBD1 | TRBV30 | CAWNRDRGEKLFF | TGTGCCTGGAACCGGGACAGGGGCGAAAAACTGTTTTTT
16 | TRBJ2-2 | few | TRBD1 | TRBV6-1 | CASSDQGVAETGELFF | TGTGCCAGCAGTGACCAGGGGGTAGCAGAAACCGGGGAGCTGTTTTTT
17 | TRBJ2-7 | few | . | TRBV27 | CAGSFRTGTSTLTEQYF | TGTGCCGGCAGTTTCCGCACCGGTACTAGTACTCTCACCGAGCAGTACTTC
14 | TRBJ2-3 | many | . | TRBV5-1 | CASSLNRFPDTQYF | TGCGCCAGCAGCCTAAACAGATTCCCAGATACGCAGTATTTT
15 | TRBJ2-3 | . | . | TRBV27 | CASSFSGVGADTQYF | TGTGCCAGCAGTTTCTCGGGGGTGGGCGCAGATACGCAGTATTTT
15 | TRBJ2-7 | . | TRBD2 | TRBV5-1 | CASSSLAGVDYEQYF | TGCGCCAGCAGCTCACTAGCGGGAGTGGACTACGAGCAGTACTTC
14 | TRBJ1-1 | many | . | TRBV7-6 | CASSSHMEHTEAFF | TGTGCCAGCAGCTCACACATGGAGCACACTGAAGCTTTCTTT
15 | TRBJ1-2 | few | . | TRBV6-2/TRBV6-3 | CASSYGLETAGGYTF | TGTGCCAGCAGTTACGGTCTAGAGACCGCAGGCGGCTACACCTTC